This is a list of T cell receptor beta chains from one sample in a study of blood T cells in healthy people across ages. TCRdb passed the 5' RACE reads through MiXCR, listing each CDR3 protein once. The sample shows about 1.8 million distinct CDR3 sequences, approximately 50% of them seen only once. Sequencing was done on a sample of blood. The receptors originated from a woman aged 35 to 49 in good health. The CDR3 runs from the conserved cysteine through the conserved F or W. D genes are given only for firm matches. Size tells how often a clone was seen (once, few, many) or the class of an expanded clone, and some rows leave it out.

j_call,clone_size,v_call,d_call,cdr3_aa,cdr3_nt
TRBJ2-3,.,TRBV29-1,TRBD1,CGADRGSDTQYF,TGCGGCGCCGACAGGGGCTCAGATACGCAGTATTTT
TRBJ1-1,.,TRBV7-9,.,CASSLNRVTKNTEAFF,TGTGCCAGCAGCTTAAATCGAGTGACAAAGAACACTGAAGCTTTCTTT
TRBJ1-2,.,TRBV20-1,.,CSARDYTDGGYTF,TGCAGTGCTAGAGATTATACGGACGGTGGCTACACCTTC
TRBJ2-7,.,TRBV20-1,TRBD2,CSATVTSGGEQYF,TGCAGTGCCACTGTTACTAGCGGGGGCGAGCAGTACTTC
TRBJ2-5,.,TRBV10-3,TRBD1,CAISTRDSSYGQYF,TGTGCCATCAGTACCCGGGACAGCTCCTACGGGCAGTACTTC
TRBJ2-1,few,TRBV24-1,TRBD1,CATSDPDRGGNEQFF,TGTGCCACCAGTGATCCGGACAGGGGCGGGAATGAGCAGTTCTTC
TRBJ2-7,.,TRBV9,.,CASSVGDALEQYF,TGTGCCAGCAGCGTAGGGGACGCTTTGGAGCAGTACTTC
TRBJ2-5,.,TRBV7-8,TRBD1,CASSWDRVSQETQYF,TGTGCCAGCAGCTGGGACAGGGTGTCCCAAGAGACCCAGTACTTC
TRBJ1-1,once,TRBV6-5,TRBD1,CASSYAGTGESTEAFF,TGTGCCAGCAGTTATGCCGGGACAGGGGAATCCACTGAAGCTTTCTTT
TRBJ2-1,.,TRBV25-1,TRBD2,CASSPSGGNPGEQFF,TGTGCCAGCAGTCCAAGCGGGGGCAACCCTGGCGAGCAGTTCTTC
TRBJ2-4,few,TRBV27,TRBD1,CASRRGQEAKNIQYF,TGTGCCAGCAGGCGGGGACAGGAAGCCAAAAACATTCAGTACTTC
TRBJ2-1,few,TRBV2,TRBD2,CASSEPGGYNEQFF,TGTGCCAGCAGTGAGCCGGGGGGGTACAATGAGCAGTTCTTC
TRBJ2-1,.,TRBV24-1,.,CATSRTHGADKQFF,TGTGCCACCAGTAGAACACACGGTGCCGATAAGCAGTTCTTC
TRBJ1-4,few,TRBV3-1,.,CASSPGQEKLFF,TGTGCCAGCAGCCCCGGACAGGAAAAACTGTTTTTT
TRBJ2-1,few,TRBV20-1,.,CSARRTEQFF,TGCAGTGCTAGACGCACTGAGCAGTTCTTC
TRBJ2-1,few,TRBV7-9,TRBD2,CASSRLAGDHNEQFF,TGTGCCAGCAGCCGTCTAGCGGGGGATCACAATGAGCAGTTCTTC